These T cell receptor beta chains were read from a single sample in a study of Ad26.COV2.S vaccination and SARS-CoV-2 variants. Clones were sequenced by immunoSEQ multiplex PCR, and TCRdb holds only the in-frame ones, with some missing. Among hundreds of thousands of clones, 80% to 95% were seen once, and the ten largest hold 9.5% to 15%. The specimen was peripheral blood, collected in a trial of Ad26.COV2.S vaccine versus placebo. The receptor source for this set is a person between 18 and 65 years old who received the Ad26.COV2.S COVID-19 vaccine or a placebo. Both conserved end residues are part of each CDR3. D genes are given only for firm matches. Clone size is stated in some rows and not others, as once, few, many or a class when expanded.

TRBJ1-2	-	TRBD1	TRBV5-4	TGTGCCAGCAGCCCCCCCACAGGGGGCAATGGCTACACCTTC	CASSPPTGGNGYTF
TRBJ1-2	-	-	TRBV5-5	TGTGCCAGCAGCTTGGAGGACAGCTTAGGCCATGTCTACACCTTC	CASSLEDSLGHVYTF
TRBJ2-1	-	TRBD2	TRBV6-6	TGTGCCAGCAGAGGACTAGCGGGTTCAAGGGATGAGCAGTTCTTC	CASRGLAGSRDEQFF
TRBJ2-1	-	-	TRBV19	TGTGCCAGTAGTCCCCGTCAGGAGAATTCGTACAATGAGCAGTTCTTC	CASSPRQENSYNEQFF
TRBJ2-7	-	-	TRBV7-9	TGTGCCAGCAGCTTAACTCTCTCCTACGAGCAGTACTTC	CASSLTLSYEQYF
TRBJ1-2	-	-	TRBV7-9	TGTGCCAGCAGCTTAGAGCCCTATGGCTACACCTTC	CASSLEPYGYTF
TRBJ2-2	-	TRBD2	TRBV5-1	TGCGCCAGCAGCTTGAGCGGGAAACACACCGGGGAGCTGTTTTTT	CASSLSGKHTGELFF
TRBJ2-6	-	-	TRBV5-8	TGTGCCAGCAGCCCCCGGGCGACCTCTGGGGCCAACGTCCTGACTTTC	CASSPRATSGANVLTF
TRBJ2-2	-	-	TRBV5-6	TGTGCCAGCAGCTTGGAAGTTGGACGGACCGGGGAGCTGTTTTTT	CASSLEVGRTGELFF
TRBJ1-5	few	-	TRBV18	TGTGCCAGCTCACCTGGGGAGACCGTCAATCAGCCCCAGCATTTT	CASSPGETVNQPQHF
TRBJ2-7	-	TRBD1	TRBV7-9	TGTGCCAGCAGCGTCGACAGGGGCCCCTCCGAGCAGTACTTC	CASSVDRGPSEQYF
TRBJ2-7	-	TRBD1	TRBV5-1	TGCGCCAGCAGCGCCGGGACAGGCTACGAGCAGTACTTC	CASSAGTGYEQYF
TRBJ2-7	-	-	TRBV27	TGTGCCAGCAGTTCACCCAGGGCCCCCTCCTACGAGCAGTACTTC	CASSSPRAPSYEQYF
TRBJ2-7	-	TRBD2	TRBV6-5	TGTGCCAGCAGTCCCTATAGCGGGACCCCCTACGAGCAGTACTTC	CASSPYSGTPYEQYF
TRBJ1-1	-	-	TRBV29-1	TGCAGCGTTGAAGCCCGAGGCGAGAACACTGAAGCTTTCTTT	CSVEARGENTEAFF
TRBJ1-2	-	TRBD1	TRBV9	TGTGCCAGCAGCCCACGGGGACAGGGGGGCTATGGCTACACCTTC	CASSPRGQGGYGYTF
TRBJ1-2	-	-	TRBV7-9	TGTGCCAGCAGCTTAGTTGCAGGGAGTGGTGTCTATGGCTACACCTTC	CASSLVAGSGVYGYTF
TRBJ1-1	-	-	TRBV24-1	TGTGCCACCAGTGGGACAGCCACTGAAGCTTTCTTT	CATSGTATEAFF
TRBJ2-7	-	TRBD2	TRBV4-3	TGCGCCAGCAGCCGGGAACTAGCGCCAAACTCCTACGAGCAGTACTTC	CASSRELAPNSYEQYF
TRBJ2-7	few	TRBD1	TRBV6-1	TGTGCCAGCAGTGAAAGAAGGGACAGTGCCGAGCAGTACTTC	CASSERRDSAEQYF
TRBJ2-2	-	TRBD2	TRBV7-8	TGTGCCAGCAGCTTATTCGCAGCGGGGACCGGGGAGCTGTTTTTT	CASSLFAAGTGELFF
TRBJ1-5	once	-	TRBV6-2/TRBV6-3	TGTGCCAGCAGACCTTCACGGGGCAATCAGCCCCAGCATTTT	CASRPSRGNQPQHF